The clone carrying this T cell receptor (beta chain) was found once. CDR3 size: 16 residues. The V gene lost 2 bases and the J gene lost 2 bases, with 13 bases spanning the gap. Germline values: CDR1 SGHVS, CDR2 FQNEAQ. Libraries were prepared by immunoSEQ multiplex PCR; TCRdb keeps only in-frame clonotypes and omits some of them. The sample carries about 69,000 clones, over 70% recorded once. This sample is part of a study of technical replicates of blood from a handful of donors. The sequence came from a human donor in good health. Some clones in this sample may be carry-over from other donors' samples. Material for sequencing was PBMCs. This sequence joins TRBV7-8 and TRBJ1-3, with D tentatively TRBD1 (5 bases). The CDR3 region is CASSLWQGSTGNTIYF. CDR3 coding DNA: TGTGCCAGCAGCTTATGGCAGGGTTCAACTGGAAACACCATATATTTT. Based on the CDR3 plus reference TRBV7-8 and TRBJ1-3, the full variable domain is GAGVSQSPRYKVAKRGQDVALRCDPISGHVSLFWYQQALGQGPEFLTYFQNEAQLDKSGLPSDRFFAERPEGSVSTLKIQRTQQEDSAVYLCASSLWQGSTGNTIYFGEGSWLTVV.